The rows below give T cell receptor beta chains drawn from one sample of a study of OX40 agonist ivuxolimab in advanced cancers. TCRdb's table, derived via immunoSEQ multiplex PCR, lists solely in-frame clones and lacks some. This sample yields tens of thousands of clones, of which 85% to 95% are seen a single time; roughly 2.8% belongs to the top ten. The specimen was CD4+ or CD8+ T cells sorted from blood, collected in a trial of the OX40 agonist ivuxolimab. Receptor source: an adult with an advanced solid tumor such as melanoma, head and neck, liver or kidney cancer. The CDR3 runs from the conserved cysteine through the conserved F or W. D genes are given only for firm matches. Size tells how often a clone was seen (once, few, many) or the class of an expanded clone, and some rows leave it out.

J	size	D	V	CDR3	DNA
TRBJ2-3	.	TRBD2	TRBV5-6	CASSIVTSKATDTQYF	TGTGCCAGCAGCATCGTGACTAGCAAGGCAACAGATACGCAGTATTTT
TRBJ1-1	once	.	TRBV7-9	CARTSRVNTEAFF	TGTGCCAGAACCTCGCGGGTGAACACTGAAGCTTTCTTT
TRBJ2-3	.	.	TRBV28	CASSLVRGSTDTQYF	TGTGCCAGCAGTTTAGTCCGGGGGAGCACAGATACGCAGTATTTT
TRBJ2-3	once	.	TRBV7-2	CASSLAQTDTQYF	TGTGCCAGCAGCTTAGCGCAGACAGATACGCAGTATTTT
TRBJ1-4	.	TRBD1	TRBV7-6	CASSQGGQLNEKLFF	TGTGCCAGCAGCCAGGGGGGACAGCTTAATGAAAAACTGTTTTTT
TRBJ2-7	.	.	TRBV28	CASSPETYEQYF	TGTGCCAGCAGTCCCGAGACGTACGAGCAGTACTTC
TRBJ2-5	once	TRBD2	TRBV7-2	CASSGELAGETQYF	TGTGCCAGCAGCGGAGAACTAGCGGGAGAGACCCAGTACTTC
TRBJ2-7	.	.	TRBV2	CASRAGEIYEQYF	TGTGCCAGCAGGGCAGGAGAGATCTACGAGCAGTACTTC
TRBJ1-1	.	.	TRBV16	CASSHKGNTEAFF	TGTGCCAGCAGCCATAAGGGGAACACTGAAGCTTTCTTT
TRBJ2-7	.	.	TRBV5-6	CASSLGQLGDYEQYF	TGTGCCAGCAGCCTTGGACAGTTGGGGGACTACGAGCAGTACTTC
TRBJ1-1	.	.	TRBV18	CASSAALEAFF	TGTGCCAGCTCGGCGGCCCTTGAAGCTTTCTTT
TRBJ2-4	.	.	TRBV4-1	CASSQDPSPPQYF	TGCGCCAGCAGCCAAGATCCCTCCCCGCCCCAGTACTTC
TRBJ1-5	.	.	TRBV4-1	CASSQVGRGNQPQHF	TGCGCCAGCAGCCAAGTGGGTAGGGGGAATCAGCCCCAGCATTTT
TRBJ2-1	.	TRBD1	TRBV10-1	CASSPVGQVDNEQFF	TGCGCCAGCAGCCCCGTCGGACAGGTAGACAATGAGCAGTTCTTC
TRBJ1-2	.	TRBD1	TRBV28	CASTFGTGVNGYTF	TGTGCCAGCACCTTCGGGACAGGGGTTAACGGCTACACCTTC
TRBJ2-2	.	TRBD1	TRBV18	CASSSRTGRGGELFF	TGTGCCAGCTCATCACGGACAGGGCGAGGCGGGGAGCTGTTTTTT
TRBJ2-3	once	.	TRBV5-8	CASSLVPADTQYF	TGTGCCAGCAGCTTGGTACCGGCTGATACGCAGTATTTT
TRBJ2-1	once	.	TRBV7-2	CASSRQSQPNYNEQFF	TGTGCCAGCAGCCGACAGAGCCAGCCAAACTACAATGAGCAGTTCTTC
TRBJ1-6	.	TRBD1	TRBV28	CASSSRTGGYNSPLHF	TGTGCCAGCAGCTCAAGGACAGGCGGGTATAATTCACCCCTCCACTTT
TRBJ1-3	.	.	TRBV18	CASSPLGNTIYF	TGTGCCAGCTCCCCTCTTGGAAACACCATATATTTT
TRBJ2-5	.	TRBD2	TRBV11-2	CATSRGGPGTQYF	TGTGCCACCAGCCGGGGGGGCCCAGGGACCCAGTACTTC
TRBJ2-1	.	TRBD1	TRBV6-1	CASRRRQGVEDEQFF	TGTGCCAGCCGGCGGCGGCAGGGGGTAGAGGATGAGCAGTTCTTC